The text below deals with one TCR beta chain. Repertoires were generated with immunoSEQ multiplex PCR, while TCRdb's copy carries only in-frame clones and drops some. The sample comprises about 120,000 clones, 78% of which are singletons, and about 2.3% rests with the top ten. The entry originates in a study of blood T cell repertoires in COVID-19. Per the germline V gene, CDR1 is GTSNPN and CDR2 is SVGIG (reference sequence). The V and J ends lost 0 bases and 1 base, in that order; junction bases with no gene match: 9. CDR3 length: 18 amino acids. Sequenced input: peripheral blood. The sequence derives from a man in his sixties or seventies with acute or convalescent COVID-19. The chain recombines TRBV30 with TRBJ2-3; 11 nucleotides match TRBD2. CDR3 loop: CAWSVLAGGVWGTDTQYF. The CDR3 nucleotides are TGTGCCTGGAGTGTGCTAGCGGGGGGCGTTTGGGGCACAGATACGCAGTATTTT.